Listed below are T cell receptor beta chains from one sample, sequenced in a study of radiotherapy plus CTLA-4 blockade in lung cancer. Clones were sequenced by immunoSEQ multiplex PCR, and TCRdb holds only the in-frame ones, with some missing. The sample gives roughly 130,000 clones, approximately 90% of which show up once; roughly 6.9% is in the top ten. The material sequenced was peripheral blood, taken from a patient treated with radiotherapy plus ipilimumab. The source of these receptors is a human donor with non-small cell lung cancer that progressed on radiotherapy plus ipilimumab. The CDR3 runs from the conserved cysteine through the conserved F or W. D genes are given only for firm matches. Clone size is shown for a subset of rows, as once, few, many or a class of expanded clone.

V,D,J,size,DNA,CDR3
TRBV6-5,TRBD2,TRBJ2-1,-,TGTGCCAGCCGAGGGGGGCGGGAGGTTCTCAATGAGCAGTTCTTC,CASRGGREVLNEQFF
TRBV5-1,TRBD2,TRBJ2-7,-,TGCGCCAGCAGTCCCGGACTAGCGCCGTCTCGCTACGAGCAGTACTTC,CASSPGLAPSRYEQYF
TRBV11-3,-,TRBJ2-2,-,TGTGCCAGCAGCTTAGGGCCCGGTTGGGATAACACCGGGGAGCTGTTTTTT,CASSLGPGWDNTGELFF
TRBV19,-,TRBJ1-2,-,TGTGCCAGTAGTATCGAAGAAGGGACTAACTATGGCTACACCTTC,CASSIEEGTNYGYTF
TRBV6-5,-,TRBJ1-3,-,TGTGCCAGCAGTTACTCGGCAAGCTCTGGAAACACCATATATTTT,CASSYSASSGNTIYF
TRBV11-3,-,TRBJ1-1,-,TGTGCCAGCAGCCGTGGGGGATTCACTGAAGCTTTCTTT,CASSRGGFTEAFF
TRBV4-2,TRBD1,TRBJ1-2,once,TGTGCCAGCAGCCAAGCATCCGGGACAGGGATAGGCTATGGCTACACCTTC,CASSQASGTGIGYGYTF
TRBV19,-,TRBJ1-2,-,TGTGCCAGTAGTACGCCCTGGAACTATGGCTACACCTTC,CASSTPWNYGYTF
TRBV5-1,TRBD2,TRBJ2-2,-,TGCGCCAGCAGCTTCATAGCGGGGAGAACCGGGGAGCTGTTTTTT,CASSFIAGRTGELFF
TRBV18,-,TRBJ2-1,-,TGTGCCAGCTCACCGGCCGGAGGGCGAACCTACAATGAGCAGTTCTTC,CASSPAGGRTYNEQFF
TRBV11-3,TRBD2,TRBJ2-1,-,TGTGCCAGCAGCTTAGCCGGGACTAGCGTCTCCAATGAGCAGTTCTTC,CASSLAGTSVSNEQFF
TRBV19,-,TRBJ1-3,-,TGTGCCAGTAGTATGTTGGAGGCTGGAAACACCATATATTTT,CASSMLEAGNTIYF
TRBV19,TRBD1,TRBJ1-5,-,TGTGCCAGTACCCCCGGGACAGGGGGTTATCAGCCCCAGCATTTT,CASTPGTGGYQPQHF
TRBV9,TRBD1,TRBJ1-4,once,TGTGCCAGCAGCGCAGGACAGGGCCTTAATGAAAAACTGTTTTTT,CASSAGQGLNEKLFF
TRBV6-6,TRBD1,TRBJ2-7,-,TGTGCCAGCAGTAGGGACAGCAGATACGAGCAGTACTTC,CASSRDSRYEQYF
TRBV20-1,-,TRBJ2-1,-,TGCAGTGCTAGAGGGGGTAATGAGCAGTTCTTC,CSARGGNEQFF
TRBV4-2,TRBD2,TRBJ2-7,-,TGTGCCAGCAGCTATTCTAGCGGGAGCTCCTACGAGCAGTACTTC,CASSYSSGSSYEQYF
TRBV5-1,-,TRBJ1-2,-,TGCGCCAGCAGCCCCGGGACGGCCTATGGCTACACCTTC,CASSPGTAYGYTF
TRBV2,-,TRBJ1-4,-,TGTGCCAGCGGAGACAGGGAAAAACTGTTTTTT,CASGDREKLFF
TRBV10-1,TRBD1,TRBJ2-7,-,TGCGCCAGCAGTGAGTCGAGGGACAGGCGAGAGCAGTACTTC,CASSESRDRREQYF
TRBV15,-,TRBJ1-2,-,TGTGCCACCAGCAGAGATCTGTCAGGCGCCCAGCATGGCTACACCTTC,CATSRDLSGAQHGYTF
TRBV19,-,TRBJ2-3,-,TGTGCCAGTAGTACACAATATGACTCGGGGACGCAGTATTTT,CASSTQYDSGTQYF
TRBV19,-,TRBJ2-2,-,TGTGCCTGTACCCGTGCAGGGGCGAACACCGGGGAGCTGTTTTTT,CACTRAGANTGELFF
TRBV10-3,-,TRBJ1-2,-,TGTGCCATCAGTGAGTCGGCAGGTAACTATGGCTACACCTTC,CAISESAGNYGYTF
TRBV18,TRBD1,TRBJ1-1,-,TGTGCCAGCTCGCTACGACAGGGGGCGAACACTGAAGCTTTCTTT,CASSLRQGANTEAFF
TRBV28,-,TRBJ2-7,-,TGTGCCAGCAGTTCCGGGGCCCCAGGCGGGCAGTACTTC,CASSSGAPGGQYF
TRBV9,-,TRBJ1-3,-,TGTGCCAGCAGCGTAGGACAGTCTGCTGGAAACACCATATATTTT,CASSVGQSAGNTIYF
TRBV30,TRBD2,TRBJ2-2,-,TGTGCCTGGATCGGGCGAGCGGGAGCCCCTATCGGGGAGCTGTTTTTT,CAWIGRAGAPIGELFF